Sequencing of this TCR beta chain was carried out in a study of T cells in Graves' hyperthyroidism and ophthalmopathy. Study results and limitations: In blood, most of the thyroid clonotypes expanded above 0.001 were also present. Median prediction lead before ophthalmopathy onset was about 6.5 months with the model.

The TCR beta CDR3 regions underwent amplification using RNA transcripts as the source. The HTBI primer set served for first-round RT-PCR of the TCR CDR3. Each CDR3 protein is one row after TCRdb ran MiXCR on the multiplex PCR reads. This table holds under 550,000 distinct CDR3 sequences, roughly an eighth found once. Among the patients, aged 18 to 65, hyperthyroidism was newly diagnosed and had lasted under 2 months. Germline CDR1 is MDHEN and CDR2 is SYDVKM. This CDR3 spans 17 amino acids. J gave up 1 base and V 10 bases, and 18 bases lay outside the gene matches. This clonotype was detected many times. Its antigen is undetermined.

This TCR came from a woman under 30 with Graves' hyperthyroidism. The chain couples TRBV28 to TRBJ2-5, with TRBD1 matching 7 bases. Specimen: blood. CDR3 DNA sequence: TGTGCCACCACTATAGGGGCAGGGGGAGTAGGCCAAGAGACCCAGTACTTC. Encoded protein: CATTIGAGGVGQETQYF.